This TCR beta chain was observed in a study of technical replicates of blood from several donors. Profiled with immunoSEQ multiplex PCR; TCRdb holds only in-frame clones, not every one. The table includes roughly 76,000 clones, more than 85% detected once. This CDR3 spans 13 amino acids. Germline V CDR1 and CDR2: MNHEY, SVGAGI. With 1 base removed from V and 8 bases from J, the gap between germline ends came to 9 bases. This rearrangement joins TRBV6-5 to TRBJ2-1; D unclear. The TCR comes from a human donor in good health. Some clones in this sample may be carry-over from other donors' samples. Sample: T cells isolated from PBMCs. CDR3 in DNA: TGTGCCAGCAGTTACTTGGAGAGCGATGAGCAGTTCTTC. Protein product: CASSYLESDEQFF.